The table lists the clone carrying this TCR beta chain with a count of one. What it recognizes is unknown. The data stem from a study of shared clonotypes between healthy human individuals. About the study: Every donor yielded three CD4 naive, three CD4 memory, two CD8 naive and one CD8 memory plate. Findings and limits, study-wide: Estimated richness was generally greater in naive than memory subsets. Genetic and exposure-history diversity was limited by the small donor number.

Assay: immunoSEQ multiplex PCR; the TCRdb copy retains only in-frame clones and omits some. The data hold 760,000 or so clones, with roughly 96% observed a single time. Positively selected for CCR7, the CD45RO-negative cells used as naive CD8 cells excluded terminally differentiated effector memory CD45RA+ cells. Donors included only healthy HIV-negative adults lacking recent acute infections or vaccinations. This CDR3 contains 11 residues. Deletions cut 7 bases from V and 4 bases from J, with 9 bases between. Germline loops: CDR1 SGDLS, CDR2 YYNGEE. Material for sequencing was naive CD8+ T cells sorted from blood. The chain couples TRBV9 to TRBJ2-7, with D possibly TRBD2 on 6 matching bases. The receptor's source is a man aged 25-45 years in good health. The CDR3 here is CASGGRYEQYF. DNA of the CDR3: TGTGCCAGCGGGGGGAGGTACGAGCAGTACTTC. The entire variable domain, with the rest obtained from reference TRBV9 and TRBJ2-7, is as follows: DSGVTQTPKHLITATGQRVTLRCSPRSGDLSVYWYQQSLDQGLQFLIQYYNGEERAKGNILERFSAQQFPDLHSELNLSSLELGDSALYFCASGGRYEQYFGPGTRLTVT.